A selection of T cell receptor beta chains follows, all from one sample in a study of shared clonotypes between healthy human individuals. Profiled with immunoSEQ multiplex PCR; TCRdb holds only in-frame clones, not every one. Here the sample spans about 2.1 million clones, under 95% being singletons. Sequenced material: naive CD8+ T cells from PBMCs. These receptors came from a man between 18 and 29 years old in good health. Some clones in this sample may be carry-over from other donors' samples. CDR3s include the opening cysteine and the closing phenylalanine or tryptophan. D genes are given only for firm matches. Only part of the rows carry a size: once, few, many, or a class if the clone is expanded.

DNA: TGCGCCAGCAGCTTGAGCTGGTCACACTTAGGGGAAAAACTGTTTTTT
CDR3: CASSLSWSHLGEKLFF
J: TRBJ1-4
size: NA
V: TRBV5-1
length: 16
D: NA

DNA: TGTGCCAGCAGGGACGGACCGTATAGCAATCAGCCCCAGCATTTT
CDR3: CASRDGPYSNQPQHF
J: TRBJ1-5
size: few
V: TRBV2
length: 15
D: NA

DNA: TGTGCCTGGACCACTAACGACCTAGCGGGAGAAGCCTACGAGCAGTACTTC
CDR3: CAWTTNDLAGEAYEQYF
J: TRBJ2-7
size: NA
V: TRBV30
length: 17
D: TRBD2

DNA: TGTGCCAGCAGTGCCTATATGAACACTGAAGCTTTCTTT
CDR3: CASSAYMNTEAFF
J: TRBJ1-1
size: NA
V: TRBV27
length: 13
D: NA

DNA: TGTGCCAGCAGCGTAGTTCAGGGGCCCAACTATGGCTACACCTTC
CDR3: CASSVVQGPNYGYTF
J: TRBJ1-2
size: NA
V: TRBV9
length: 15
D: NA

DNA: TGTGCCTGGAGGTCACCAAGAGACTATGGCTACACCTTC
CDR3: CAWRSPRDYGYTF
J: TRBJ1-2
size: NA
V: TRBV30
length: 13
D: NA

DNA: TGTGCCATCAGTGAGACAAAGACAGGGGGCGCTTATGGCTACACCTTC
CDR3: CAISETKTGGAYGYTF
J: TRBJ1-2
size: NA
V: TRBV10-3
length: 16
D: TRBD1

DNA: TGTGCCAGCAGTGCCGGGCCCTCCTACGAGCAGTACTTC
CDR3: CASSAGPSYEQYF
J: TRBJ2-7
size: NA
V: TRBV6-5
length: 13
D: NA

DNA: TGTGCCAGCAGAGGGGACAGCTACGAGCAGTACTTC
CDR3: CASRGDSYEQYF
J: TRBJ2-7
size: NA
V: TRBV2
length: 12
D: TRBD1

DNA: TGTGCCAGCACCATGACAGGCAGCCCCTTCTACGAGCAGTACTTC
CDR3: CASTMTGSPFYEQYF
J: TRBJ2-7
size: NA
V: TRBV27
length: 15
D: NA

DNA: TGTGCCAGCTCACCAACGGGGGGCGCGGAAAATGAGCAGTTCTTC
CDR3: CASSPTGGAENEQFF
J: TRBJ2-1
size: NA
V: TRBV18
length: 15
D: NA

DNA: TGTGCCAGCAGGGGACTAGCGGGAGTCCCAGATACGCAGTATTTT
CDR3: CASRGLAGVPDTQYF
J: TRBJ2-3
size: NA
V: TRBV6-1
length: 15
D: TRBD2

DNA: TGTGCCAGCAGCGAACCATACAGGGGGCGCGAGCAGTACTTC
CDR3: CASSEPYRGREQYF
J: TRBJ2-7
size: NA
V: TRBV7-9
length: 14
D: TRBD1

DNA: TGTGCCAGCAGCCAAACCCAGACCCACGGGACGTACACCGGGGAGCTGTTTTTT
CDR3: CASSQTQTHGTYTGELFF
J: TRBJ2-2
size: NA
V: TRBV4-2
length: 18
D: NA

DNA: TGTGCCACCAGGGGGACAGCAACTAATGAAAAACTGTTTTTT
CDR3: CATRGTATNEKLFF
J: TRBJ1-4
size: once
V: TRBV15
length: 14
D: TRBD1

DNA: TGTGCCAGCAGAGCAGAGGTGGGGACATTGAACACTGAAGCTTTCTTT
CDR3: CASRAEVGTLNTEAFF
J: TRBJ1-1
size: NA
V: TRBV7-3
length: 16
D: NA

DNA: TGTGCCAGCAGCTTCGGACGGGGGAACACTGAAGCTTTCTTT
CDR3: CASSFGRGNTEAFF
J: TRBJ1-1
size: NA
V: TRBV5-6
length: 14
D: NA

DNA: TGTGCCAGCAGCAATACGGGGATCGGGGAGCTGTTTTTT
CDR3: CASSNTGIGELFF
J: TRBJ2-2
size: NA
V: TRBV9
length: 13
D: NA

DNA: TGTGCCAGCAGTGCCCGGACAGGGATGTGGGAGACCCAGTACTTC
CDR3: CASSARTGMWETQYF
J: TRBJ2-5
size: NA
V: TRBV27
length: 15
D: TRBD1

DNA: TGTGCCAGCACGGGCTATGGCTACACCTTC
CDR3: CASTGYGYTF
J: TRBJ1-2
size: NA
V: TRBV9
length: 10
D: NA

DNA: TGTGCCAGCAGAAAGGACAGGGCCAGCAATCAGCCCCAGCATTTT
CDR3: CASRKDRASNQPQHF
J: TRBJ1-5
size: NA
V: TRBV6-6
length: 15
D: TRBD1